This T cell receptor beta chain was identified in a study of monozygotic twins with cystic fibrosis. The junction had 8 bases not matched to a gene; V was cut back by 4 bases and J by 0 bases. CDR1 and CDR2 from the germline V gene are SGDLS and YYNGEE. The CDR3 has 16 residues. The method was immunoSEQ multiplex PCR; TCRdb's version includes in-frame clones alone and lacks a portion of them. This sample has roughly 28,000 clones, with approximately 86% found just once. The specimen was blood. This clonotype originated in a girl aged 2-10 years with cystic fibrosis. This rearrangement joins TRBV9 to TRBJ2-3, with 7 bases that match TRBD2. As DNA, the CDR3 is TGTGCCAGCAGCAAAGACCCAGCGGGGAGCACAGATACGCAGTATTTT. Amino acid sequence: CASSKDPAGSTDTQYF.